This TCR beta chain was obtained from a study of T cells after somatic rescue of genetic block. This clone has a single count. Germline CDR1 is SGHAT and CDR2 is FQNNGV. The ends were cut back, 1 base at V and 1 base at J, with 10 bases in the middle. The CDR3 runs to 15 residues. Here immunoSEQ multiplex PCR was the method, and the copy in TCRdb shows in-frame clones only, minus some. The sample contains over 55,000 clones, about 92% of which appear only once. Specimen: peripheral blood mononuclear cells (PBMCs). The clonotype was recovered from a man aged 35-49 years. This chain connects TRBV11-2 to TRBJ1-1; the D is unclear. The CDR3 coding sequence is TGTGCCAGCAGCTTAGGCAATCGGGGGAACACTGAAGCTTTCTTT. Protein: CASSLGNRGNTEAFF.